These T cell receptor beta chains were read from a single sample in a study of regulatory T cells in long-lasting Graves disease. TCRdb analysed the multiplex PCR reads with MiXCR anew, one entry per CDR3 protein. The sample carries 440,000 or so distinct CDR3 sequences, about a sixth recorded once. This sample also belongs to another study, concerning T cells in Graves' hyperthyroidism and ophthalmopathy.

This specimen consisted of peripheral blood mononuclear cells (PBMCs), obtained at new diagnosis, from a patient treated with antithyroid drugs. These receptors were obtained from a woman under 40 with Graves disease. CDR3s include the opening cysteine and the closing phenylalanine or tryptophan. A D gene is named only where the DNA matches it firmly. Size values are once, few and many counts, or a class for expanded clones, and some rows have none.

TGTGCCAGCAGTGATCGGACTATCACGCGGGGAAATGAGCAGTTCTTC | CASSDRTITRGNEQFF | NA | many | TRBJ2-1 | TRBV6-2/TRBV6-3
TGCAGTGCTAGAGGGGACACGCCTCAAGAGACCCAGTACTTC | CSARGDTPQETQYF | NA | many | TRBJ2-5 | TRBV20-1
TGTGCCAGCAGCTCCGGTGGACACTATGGCTACACCTTC | CASSSGGHYGYTF | NA | many | TRBJ1-2 | TRBV28
TGCGCCAGCAGCTTGGACTTAGCTTTATTCGGTTCTGGGGCCAACGTCCTGACTTTC | CASSLDLALFGSGANVLTF | NA | NA | TRBJ2-6 | TRBV5-1
TGCGCCAGCAGCTTGGCCAAAGGACTTGGGGATACGCAGTATTTT | CASSLAKGLGDTQYF | NA | NA | TRBJ2-3 | TRBV5-1
TGTGCCAGCCGACAGGGGCGTCCTAGCAATCAGCCCCAGCATTTT | CASRQGRPSNQPQHF | TRBD1 | NA | TRBJ1-5 | TRBV6-2/TRBV6-3
TGTGCCAGTAGTATGCGTGTGAGCTCCGCAGATACGCAGTATTTT | CASSMRVSSADTQYF | NA | NA | TRBJ2-3 | TRBV19
TGTGCCAGCTCCCAGGGGACTAGCGGGAGGGAGTCCTACAATGAGCAGTTCTTC | CASSQGTSGRESYNEQFF | TRBD2 | NA | TRBJ2-1 | TRBV18
TGTGCCAGCAGTTTGGGGGGGCTAGCGACAGATACGCAGTATTTT | CASSLGGLATDTQYF | NA | many | TRBJ2-3 | TRBV28
TGTGCCAGCAGCGGACAAGGGGCGGCGACTCAGCAGTTCTTC | CASSGQGAATQQFF | NA | NA | TRBJ2-1 | TRBV3-1
TGTGCCAGCAGTTTAAGTCCTCCGGGACAGAACACTGAAGCTTTCTTT | CASSLSPPGQNTEAFF | NA | few | TRBJ1-1 | TRBV7-9
TGCAGCGTTGAAGGGGGGTACGGTGGCTACACCTTC | CSVEGGYGGYTF | NA | many | TRBJ1-2 | TRBV29-1
TGTGCCAGCAGTGAAGTTGGCAGGGTGGATCCTGAAGCTTTCTTT | CASSEVGRVDPEAFF | NA | NA | TRBJ1-1 | TRBV6-2/TRBV6-3
TGTGCCAGCAGCTTAGAGGTGAACACTGAAGCTTTCTTT | CASSLEVNTEAFF | NA | many | TRBJ1-1 | TRBV12-3/TRBV12-4
TGTGCCAGCAGTTACCGTCTGGGACGTGTAAAACTGTTTTTT | CASSYRLGRVKLFF | NA | many | TRBJ1-4 | TRBV6-5
TGTGCCAGCACGGGGACACGGAAAGGCGGCAATGAAAAACTGTTTTTT | CASTGTRKGGNEKLFF | NA | many | TRBJ1-4 | TRBV3-1
TGTGCCAGCAGCTCCGGGACAGGGACCAATGAGCAGTTCTTC | CASSSGTGTNEQFF | TRBD1 | NA | TRBJ2-1 | TRBV7-9
TGTGCCAGCACGGACGAGGAAAGCTCCTACGAGCAGTACTTC | CASTDEESSYEQYF | NA | many | TRBJ2-7 | TRBV6-1
TGTGCCAGCGGGACTACTAGCGGGGCTACAGATACGCAGTATTTT | CASGTTSGATDTQYF | TRBD2 | many | TRBJ2-3 | TRBV6-1
TGTGCCAGCACCCCTAGGCTTGCGAGTGAGCAGTTCTTC | CASTPRLASEQFF | NA | NA | TRBJ2-1 | TRBV12-3/TRBV12-4
TGTGCCACCAGTGACTGGACTAGCGGACTAAAGGGAGAGACCCAGTACTTC | CATSDWTSGLKGETQYF | TRBD2 | few | TRBJ2-5 | TRBV24-1
TGCAGCGTTGAACGTCTCTCGGACAATGGCTACACCTTC | CSVERLSDNGYTF | NA | many | TRBJ1-2 | TRBV29-1
TGTGCCAGTAGTATCTTACTATGGCATGAGCAGTTCTTC | CASSILLWHEQFF | NA | NA | TRBJ2-1 | TRBV19
TGTGCCAGCAGCCCCGAGGGAGCGGGACTCTACTACAATGAGCAGTTCTTC | CASSPEGAGLYYNEQFF | TRBD2 | many | TRBJ2-1 | TRBV7-3
TGTGCCAGCAGTGAACGGGGACAAAAAGGCCCAGATACGCAGTATTTT | CASSERGQKGPDTQYF | NA | NA | TRBJ2-3 | TRBV2
TGTGCCAGCAGCTTTTTCCTCAGGGGGCGGGGGCAAGAGACCCAGTACTTC | CASSFFLRGRGQETQYF | NA | many | TRBJ2-5 | TRBV7-8
TGTGCCAGCAGTGTTAGACTAACGGGGATAAACATTCAGTACTTC | CASSVRLTGINIQYF | NA | NA | TRBJ2-4 | TRBV2
TGTGCCAGCTCAGTCACCCGATACTGGACGGAGATCTATGGTTACACCTTC | CASSVTRYWTEIYGYTF | NA | many | TRBJ1-2 | TRBV18
TGTGCCAGCAGTTACCGTAAGACTTCCTACGAGCAGTACTTC | CASSYRKTSYEQYF | NA | many | TRBJ2-7 | TRBV6-2/TRBV6-3
TGTGCCAGCAGCTCACAGGGGGGATACGAAAAACTGTTTTTT | CASSSQGGYEKLFF | TRBD1 | many | TRBJ1-4 | TRBV7-2
TGTGCCAGCAGCTTCCAGACTAGCGGGAGTTCCCAAGATACGCAGTATTTT | CASSFQTSGSSQDTQYF | TRBD2 | NA | TRBJ2-3 | TRBV13
TGTGCCAGCAGTTTTACCGATCAGCCCCAGCATTTT | CASSFTDQPQHF | NA | many | TRBJ1-5 | TRBV12-3/TRBV12-4
TGTGCCAGCAGCTCAACCCGGGACAGGACCAGCTCTGGAAACACCATATATTTT | CASSSTRDRTSSGNTIYF | TRBD1 | many | TRBJ1-3 | TRBV11-2
TGTGCCAGCAGCTTAGTCGGAGCGGGAGTGTCAGAGACCCAGTACTTC | CASSLVGAGVSETQYF | TRBD2 | many | TRBJ2-5 | TRBV7-2
TGTGCCAGCAGCTTGGTACTAAGTGGCGGGGAGCTGTTTTTT | CASSLVLSGGELFF | NA | NA | TRBJ2-2 | TRBV5-4
TGTGCCAGCAGCTTAGGGGGCGGGGGGGAGGTCTACAATGAGCAGTTCTTC | CASSLGGGGEVYNEQFF | TRBD2 | NA | TRBJ2-1 | TRBV11-2
TGCAGTGCTAGACCGAGCGGGAGCTCCTACAATGAGCAGTTCTTC | CSARPSGSSYNEQFF | TRBD2 | many | TRBJ2-1 | TRBV20-1
TGCGCCAGCAGGGGGCTAGCGGGAGGTGAGCAGTTCTTC | CASRGLAGGEQFF | TRBD2 | many | TRBJ2-1 | TRBV4-1
TGTGCCAGTAGTATTGTAGCCACAGGGGCCAAAAACATTCAGTACTTC | CASSIVATGAKNIQYF | NA | few | TRBJ2-4 | TRBV19
TGCAGTGCTAGATCCGGGACAGGGGGCTCTGAAGCTTTCTTT | CSARSGTGGSEAFF | TRBD1 | many | TRBJ1-1 | TRBV20-1
TGCGCCAGCAGCCGCGCGGGTGAGGCCAGCACAGATACGCAGTATTTT | CASSRAGEASTDTQYF | NA | NA | TRBJ2-3 | TRBV4-1
TGTGCCAGCAGCCTAGTAGTCAAACCTGCGAGCGGGGTTGGCTACACCTTC | CASSLVVKPASGVGYTF | NA | many | TRBJ1-2 | TRBV7-9
TGCAGTGCTAGCCCCCCCGGAGGGTACTATGGCTACACCTTC | CSASPPGGYYGYTF | NA | few | TRBJ1-2 | TRBV20-1
TGTGCCACCTGGGATAGCGGGTCATCGGGGGCGCAGTATTTT | CATWDSGSSGAQYF | TRBD2 | NA | TRBJ2-3 | TRBV10-3
TGTGCCAGCAGTTACTCACGGGAGAGTCTCACCGGGGAGCTGTTTTTT | CASSYSRESLTGELFF | NA | few | TRBJ2-2 | TRBV6-2/TRBV6-3
TGCGCCAGTAAAGTAAACTATTGGACAGATACGCAGTATTTT | CASKVNYWTDTQYF | NA | few | TRBJ2-3 | TRBV5-1
TGCAGCGTTGAGGCGGGCCCAGGCTACACCTTC | CSVEAGPGYTF | NA | NA | TRBJ1-2 | TRBV29-1
TGCAGTGCTACGCCGGACAGCGCCAGGGACACAGATACGCAGTATTTT | CSATPDSARDTDTQYF | NA | NA | TRBJ2-3 | TRBV20-1
TGTGCCAGCAGTTACTCGACAGCGGCAGGCGGGGAGCTGTTTTTT | CASSYSTAAGGELFF | NA | many | TRBJ2-2 | TRBV6-5
TGTGCCAGCAGTCTTACAGGTGGCTCTGGGGCCAACGTCCTGACTTTC | CASSLTGGSGANVLTF | NA | many | TRBJ2-6 | TRBV6-1
TGCAGCGCTAAAACAGGGGAAGACTACGAGCAGTACTTC | CSAKTGEDYEQYF | TRBD1 | NA | TRBJ2-7 | TRBV29-1
TGTGCCAGCAGTACTACAGGAGGCAGGGCCTCGGGCTCCTACGAGCAGTACTTC | CASSTTGGRASGSYEQYF | NA | many | TRBJ2-7 | TRBV6-2/TRBV6-3